What follows are 20 T cell receptor beta chains derived from one specimen sequenced in a study of blood T cells in healthy people across ages (dated by TCRdb to about 2015). The protocol used for the library was 5' RACE. TCRdb records Illumina HiSeq 2500 as the sequencer. A second PCR of roughly 7 to 12 cycles was performed with a sample-barcoded 5' primer and a J-beta primer mix. Using fastp trimming at Q25 and MiXCR clonotype assembly, TCRdb reanalyzed the public sequencing data and kept in-frame beta chains. Every entry covers one CDR3 protein and lists the most common genes and DNA from its rows. The sample data list over a million distinct CDR3 sequences, and roughly 45% of these were observed just once. The leading ten clones occupy approximately 19% of the sample. The source material was blood. Receptors were obtained from a woman between 55 and 75 years old in good health.

The chain combines TRBV9 with TRBJ1-5; 8 bases are shared with TRBD1. Germline V gene lookup returns CDR1 SGDLS and CDR2 YYNGEE. V shed 0 bases, J shed 4 bases, and the junction held 3 bases outside the gene matches. The CDR3 has 15 amino acids. The CDR3 loop is CASSVGRTGNQPQHF. The CDR3 nucleotides read TGTGCCAGCAGCGTAGGGAGGACAGGGAATCAGCCCCAGCATTTT. Together with reference TRBV9 and TRBJ1-5, the CDR3 gives the full variable domain: DSGVTQTPKHLITATGQRVTLRCSPRSGDLSVYWYQQSLDQGLQFLIQYYNGEERAKGNILERFSAQQFPDLHSELNLSSLELGDSALYFCASSVGRTGNQPQHFGDGTRLSIL.

The table lists this clonotype with a few counts. This sequence joins TRBV28 and TRBJ2-3; TRBD2 matches 7 bases. Germline loops: CDR1 MDHEN, CDR2 SYDVKM. The CDR3 has 18 residues. The trim removed 1 base at V and 0 bases at J, leaving 10 bases unmatched. In DNA, the CDR3 is TGTGCCAGCAGTTTATCCTCCGGTGCGGGAGCTAGCACAGATACGCAGTATTTT. The encoded protein is CASSLSSGAGASTDTQYF.

The V gene is TRBV27, the J gene TRBJ2-1; 11 nucleotides align to TRBD1. The V and J ends lost 6 bases and 8 bases, in that order; junction bases with no gene match: 6. This CDR3 has 14 residues. Germline V gene lookup returns CDR1 MNHEY and CDR2 SMNVEV (reference sequence). The CDR3 nucleotides read TGTGCCAGCAGCGAGGGACAGGGGGTACATGAGCAGTTCTTC. Its protein is CASSEGQGVHEQFF.

The V gene is TRBV6-5, the J gene TRBJ2-5, with D perhaps assigned TRBD1 or TRBD2 (5 bases each). The V gene lost 2 bases and the J gene lost 5 bases, with 18 bases spanning the gap. CDR3 length: 16 amino acids. CDR1 and CDR2 from the germline V gene are MNHEY and SVGAGI. CDR3 nucleotide sequence: TGTGCCAGCAGTTACAGAGGGACGGCTGTGGGTGAGACCCAGTACTTC. It is translated as CASSYRGTAVGETQYF.

The chain combines TRBV2 with TRBJ2-5; 9 bases fit TRBD2. The V and J ends lost 7 bases and 1 base, in that order; junction bases with no gene match: 10. Germline V gene data show CDR1 as SNHLY and CDR2 as FYNNEI. The CDR3 sequence is 16 residues long. In DNA form, the CDR3 reads TGTGCCAGCACAGGCGGTAGCGGGAGTGTCCAAGAGACCCAGTACTTC. It yields the protein CASTGGSGSVQETQYF.

This chain links TRBV3-1 with TRBJ2-7; possible D gene TRBD1, 5 bases. The germline V and J ends were trimmed by 3 bases and 1 base, with 16 bases remaining between them. This CDR3 contains 16 residues. The germline V gene encodes CDR1 LGHDT and CDR2 YNNKEL (reference sequence). CDR3 DNA: TGTGCCAGCAGCCATAGGGTGGGGCTAGGGTCCTACGAGCAGTACTTC. This codes for CASSHRVGLGSYEQYF.

This clonotype appeared once. V is TRBV7-9 and J is TRBJ1-6, with 9 positions matching TRBD1. Germline loops: CDR1 SEHNR, CDR2 FQNEAQ (reference sequence). After removal of 4 bases from V and 7 bases from J, the junction contained 11 bases not matched to a gene. This CDR3 contains 17 residues. In nucleotides, the CDR3 is TGTGCCAGCAGCTCCCCCGGGACAGGGAATTGGAATTCACCCCTCCACTTT. Amino acid sequence: CASSSPGTGNWNSPLHF.

This clonotype was observed a handful of times. The rearrangement joins TRBV5-1 to TRBJ1-4; TRBD1 aligns across 7 bases. The J segment lost 1 base and the V segment lost 6 bases, leaving 6 bases of the junction unmatched. Germline-derived CDR1 and CDR2 are SGHRS and YFSETQ. The CDR3 contains 15 residues. CDR3 sequence (DNA): TGCGCCAGCACTCGACAGGGAGGAACTAATGAAAAACTGTTTTTT. Encoded protein: CASTRQGGTNEKLFF.

The chain joins TRBV10-3 to TRBJ2-5, with TRBD2 identical over 7 bases. The CDR3 spans 15 residues. J lost 7 bases, V lost 5 bases, and 13 bases had no gene match. Germline values: CDR1 ENHRY, CDR2 SYGVKD. The CDR3 here is CAISSPGGSGTTQYF. The CDR3 DNA sequence: TGTGCCATCAGTTCTCCGGGGGGATCGGGAACGACCCAGTACTTC.

This clonotype was observed a handful of times. This chain links TRBV11-2 with TRBJ2-7; no reliable D call. CDR1 and CDR2 (germline): SGHAT, FQNNGV. Trimming took off 7 bases at V and 5 bases at J, with 18 bases between the two ends. The CDR3 length is 14 residues. The chain's CDR3 is CASTRTGFGDEQYF. In DNA, the CDR3 is TGTGCCAGCACACGAACCGGGTTTGGGGACGAGCAGTACTTC.

This clonotype is a singleton in its sample. The chain uses TRBV3-1 and TRBJ2-5; 7 positions match TRBD2. Germline V gene data show CDR1 as LGHDT and CDR2 as YNNKEL (reference sequence). The J segment lost 2 bases and the V segment lost 1 base, leaving 4 bases of the junction unmatched. This CDR3 is 15 amino acids long. The CDR3 DNA follows: TGTGCCAGCAGCCAAGGGCGGGAGCGACAAGAGACCCAGTACTTC. Protein sequence: CASSQGRERQETQYF.

The chain joins TRBV5-1 to TRBJ2-4; D is possibly TRBD1 or TRBD2 (7 bases each). This CDR3 contains 17 residues. V gave up 4 bases and J gave up 0 bases, with 17 bases separating them. The germline CDR1 and CDR2 sequences are SGHRS and YFSETQ. The CDR3 nucleotides read TGCGCCAGCAGCCCGGGGGGACAGTTGCTAGCCAAAAACATTCAGTACTTC. Its protein is CASSPGGQLLAKNIQYF.

V is TRBV29-1 and J is TRBJ2-1, with 11 bases matching TRBD1. The V gene end was trimmed by 5 bases and the J gene end by 8 bases; junction bases not matched to a gene: 11. CDR1 SQVTM and CDR2 ANQGSEA come from the germline V gene. This CDR3 region has 15 residues. The CDR3 is CSVPPRTGGFDEQFF. CDR3 coding DNA: TGCAGCGTTCCCCCAAGGACAGGGGGCTTCGATGAGCAGTTCTTC.

J is TRBJ2-3 and V is TRBV9, with D tentatively TRBD2 (5 bases). The CDR3 has 16 residues. The germline CDR1 and CDR2 sequences are SGDLS and YYNGEE. The V gene lost 5 bases and the J gene lost 0 bases, with 16 bases spanning the gap. The CDR3 nucleotides read TGTGCCAGCAGTGCGGAGGCGGTCGCAAGCACAGATACGCAGTATTTT. This gives the protein CASSAEAVASTDTQYF.

This clonotype was counted between two and nine times. The chain joins TRBV12-3 or TRBV12-4 to TRBJ2-1; D call uncertain. The V end lost 7 bases, the J end lost 5 bases, and 24 bases lay between the germline ends. CDR3 size: 17 residues. CDR3 coding DNA: TGTGCCAGCACCCCGCTTCAAAAGTTCTTGGGAAACAATGAGCAGTTCTTC. Residues: CASTPLQKFLGNNEQFF.

V gene TRBV14 combines with J gene TRBJ2-5, with D possibly being TRBD2 (6 bases). In germline, CDR1 is SGHDN, CDR2 FVKESK. The V and J ends lost 1 base and 11 bases respectively, with 14 bases between them. The CDR3 is 13 residues long. The CDR3, as DNA: TGTGCCAGCAGCCAAGGACTAGTGGGAAAGCAGTACTTC. This gives the protein CASSQGLVGKQYF.

This clonotype turned up a few times. The chain links TRBV7-9 to TRBJ2-7; 8 bases map to TRBD1. The CDR3 is 15 residues long. Per the germline V gene, CDR1 is SEHNR and CDR2 is FQNEAQ (reference sequence). With V trimmed by 5 bases and J by 0 bases, 6 bases remained unmatched. CDR3 in DNA: TGTGCCAGCAGCACCTCGGGACAGGCCTCCTACGAGCAGTACTTC. This encodes CASSTSGQASYEQYF.

This clonotype was detected only once. The V and J genes are TRBV3-1 and TRBJ2-3; D may be TRBD2 (6 bases). The CDR3 covers 16 residues. The germline V gene encodes CDR1 LGHDT and CDR2 YNNKEL (reference sequence). Trimming shortened V by 0 bases and J by 4 bases, and 14 bases separated the two germline ends. CDR3 loop: CASSQDGGEWADTQYF. The CDR3 DNA follows: TGTGCCAGCAGCCAAGATGGCGGGGAGTGGGCAGATACGCAGTATTTT.

The chain uses TRBV6-2 or TRBV6-3 and TRBJ2-7; 9 bases fit TRBD1. Per the germline V gene, CDR1 is MNHEY and CDR2 is SVGEGT. J was trimmed by 4 bases and V by 8 bases; bases with no gene match: 6. The CDR3 is made up of 13 amino acids. The CDR3 here is CASGDRARYEQYF. The CDR3 DNA follows: TGTGCCAGCGGGGACAGGGCGCGGTACGAGCAGTACTTC.

This CDR3 reads CASSHVQGGQGGYTF. CDR3 nucleotide sequence: TGTGCCAGCAGCCATGTCCAGGGAGGGCAGGGTGGCTACACCTTC. The chain employs TRBV14 and TRBJ1-2, with D possibly matching TRBD1 (5 bases). The germline CDR1 and CDR2 sequences are SGHDN and FVKESK. V lost 3 bases and J lost 7, with 18 bases in between. This CDR3 comprises 15 residues.